The clone carrying this T cell receptor (beta chain) was seen at least ten times. Amplified TCR beta CDR3 regions were obtained using RNA transcripts as template. First-round RT-PCR employed HTBI primers, with a second-round multiplex PCR after it. TCRdb re-called the multiplex PCR reads with MiXCR, one entry per CDR3 protein. The sample yields some 350,000 distinct CDR3 sequences, approximately 18% seen once. Over 18 months of follow-up, stable hyperthyroidism required that no ophthalmopathy appear. The germline V and J ends were trimmed by 5 bases and 6 bases, with 28 bases remaining between them. Per germline, CDR1 LNHDA and CDR2 SQIVND (reference sequence). The CDR3 is made up of 18 amino acids. This record belongs to a study of Graves' ophthalmopathy and Graves' hyperthyroidism.

V and J are TRBV19 and TRBJ1-2; D remains ambiguous. This clonotype was obtained from an adult woman with stable Graves' hyperthyroidism. Sequencing input: peripheral blood. The CDR3 loop is CASSPRAAMTAVTNGYTF. CDR3 in DNA: TGTGCCAGTAGTCCGAGGGCGGCCATGACCGCTGTGACGAATGGCTACACCTTC.